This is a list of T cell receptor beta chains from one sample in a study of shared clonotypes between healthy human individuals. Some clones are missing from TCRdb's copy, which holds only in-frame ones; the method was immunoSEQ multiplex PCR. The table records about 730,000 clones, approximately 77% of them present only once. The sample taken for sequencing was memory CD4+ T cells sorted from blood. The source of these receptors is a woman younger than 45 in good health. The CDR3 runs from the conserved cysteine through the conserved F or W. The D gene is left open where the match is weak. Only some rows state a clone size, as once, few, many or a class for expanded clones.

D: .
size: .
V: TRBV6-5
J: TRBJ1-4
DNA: TGTGCCAGCAGTCACCGACAGAGAGCTAATGAAAAACTGTTTTTT
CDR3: CASSHRQRANEKLFF

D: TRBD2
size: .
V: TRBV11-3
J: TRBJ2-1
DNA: TGTGCCAGCAGCTTAGGGTTTAGCGGGATCTACAATGAGCAGTTCTTC
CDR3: CASSLGFSGIYNEQFF

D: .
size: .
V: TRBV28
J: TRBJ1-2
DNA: TGTGCCAGCAGGCGTACAGCCTATGGCTACACCTTC
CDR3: CASRRTAYGYTF

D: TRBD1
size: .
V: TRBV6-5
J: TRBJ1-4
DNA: TGTGCCAGCAGTGGGACAGTGGAGAATGAAAAACTGTTTTTT
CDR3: CASSGTVENEKLFF

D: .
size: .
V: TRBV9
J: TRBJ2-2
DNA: TGTGCCAGCAGCGTAGCCGGGACCGGGGAGCTGTTTTTT
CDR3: CASSVAGTGELFF

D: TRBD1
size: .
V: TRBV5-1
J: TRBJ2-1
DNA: TGCGCCAGCAGCTTGGAGGACAGGGTAGGGAGTGAGCAGTTCTTC
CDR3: CASSLEDRVGSEQFF

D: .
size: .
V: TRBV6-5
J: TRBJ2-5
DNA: TGTGCCAGCAGTCTACTAGGGGTGGGGGAGACCCAGTACTTC
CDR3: CASSLLGVGETQYF

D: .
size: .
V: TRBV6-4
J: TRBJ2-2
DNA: TGTGCCAGCCGACCCACTAGGTGGACCGGGGAGCTGTTTTTT
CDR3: CASRPTRWTGELFF

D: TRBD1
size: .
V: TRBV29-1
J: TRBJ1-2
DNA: TGCAGCGTTGGGACACGGACAGGTCGACGTGGTAACTATGGCTACACCTTC
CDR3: CSVGTRTGRRGNYGYTF

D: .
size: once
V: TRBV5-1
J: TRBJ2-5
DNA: TGCGCCAGCAGCTTGGCGGGGTTACAAGAGACCCAGTACTTC
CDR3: CASSLAGLQETQYF

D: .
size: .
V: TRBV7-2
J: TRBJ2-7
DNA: TGTGCCAGCAGCCAGGGCTCCTCAAACTCCTACGAGCAGTACTTC
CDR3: CASSQGSSNSYEQYF

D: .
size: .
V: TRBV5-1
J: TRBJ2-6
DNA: TGCGCCAGCGGAGGGGCTTCTGGGGCCAACGTCCTGACTTTC
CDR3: CASGGASGANVLTF

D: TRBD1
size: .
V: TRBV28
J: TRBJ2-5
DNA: TGTGCCAGCAGACGGACAGGGGGCACTGAGACCCAGTACTTC
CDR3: CASRRTGGTETQYF

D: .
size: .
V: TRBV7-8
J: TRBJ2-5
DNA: TGTGCCAGCAGCTTGGCGACCCGAGGGCCTGGGGAGACCCAGTACTTC
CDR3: CASSLATRGPGETQYF

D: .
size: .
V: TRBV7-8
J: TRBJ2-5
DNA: TGTGCCAGCAGCTTAGGAGGTTGGACAGAACAAGAGACCCAGTACTTC
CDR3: CASSLGGWTEQETQYF

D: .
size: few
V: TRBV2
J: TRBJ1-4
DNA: TGTGCCAGCGCTAAAGGTACAACTAATGAAAAACTGTTTTTT
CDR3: CASAKGTTNEKLFF

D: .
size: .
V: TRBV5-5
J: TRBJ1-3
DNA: TGTGCCAGCAGCAACAGTGGGACATCGCTTGGAAACACCATATATTTT
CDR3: CASSNSGTSLGNTIYF

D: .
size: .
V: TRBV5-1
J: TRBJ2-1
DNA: TGCGCCAGCAGCTTGGGGCACGGAGGCAATGAGCAGTTCTTC
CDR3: CASSLGHGGNEQFF

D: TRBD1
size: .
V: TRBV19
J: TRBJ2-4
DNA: TGTGCCAGTAGTACCCAGGACAGGGGGAAAAACATTCAGTACTTC
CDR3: CASSTQDRGKNIQYF

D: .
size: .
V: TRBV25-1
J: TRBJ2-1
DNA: TGTGCCAGCAGTGCTCAGTCCTCCTACAATGAGCAGTTCTTC
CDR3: CASSAQSSYNEQFF

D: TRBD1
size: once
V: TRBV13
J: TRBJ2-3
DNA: TGTGCCAGCAGCCTAGGACAGGGCACAGATACGCAGTATTTT
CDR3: CASSLGQGTDTQYF

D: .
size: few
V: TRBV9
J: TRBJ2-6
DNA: TGTGCCAGCAGCGAGGGGGTTGGATTTGCTGGGGCCAACGTCCTGACTTTC
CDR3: CASSEGVGFAGANVLTF

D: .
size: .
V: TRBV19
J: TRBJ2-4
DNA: TGTGCCAGTAGTCTAGCCAAAAACATTCAGTACTTC
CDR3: CASSLAKNIQYF

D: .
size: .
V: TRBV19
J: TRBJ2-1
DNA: TGTGCCAGTAGTCCCGCCAGGGGGGAGAACAATGAGCAGTTCTTC
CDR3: CASSPARGENNEQFF

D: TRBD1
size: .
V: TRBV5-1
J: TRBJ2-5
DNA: TGCGCCAGCAGCTCTCAGGGGGCCGGCGAGACCCAGTACTTC
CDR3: CASSSQGAGETQYF

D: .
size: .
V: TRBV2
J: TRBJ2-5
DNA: TGTGCCAGCACCGGCGACTCCTCCGGGGAGACCCAGTACTTC
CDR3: CASTGDSSGETQYF

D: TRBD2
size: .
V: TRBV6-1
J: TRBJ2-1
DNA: TGTGCCAGCAGAACGGGAGGCTCCTACAATGAGCAGTTCTTC
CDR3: CASRTGGSYNEQFF

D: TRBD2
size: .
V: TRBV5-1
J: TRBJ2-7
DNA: TGCGCCAGCAGCTTGACTAGCGGGATCTACGAGCAGTACTTC
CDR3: CASSLTSGIYEQYF

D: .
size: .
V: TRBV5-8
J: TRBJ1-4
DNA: TGTGCCAGCAGTCGGGCTGGGCGGACACTTGCAACTAATGAAAAACTGTTTTTT
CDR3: CASSRAGRTLATNEKLFF

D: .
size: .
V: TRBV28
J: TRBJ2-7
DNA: TGTGCCAGCAGGGACAGAATAGGTGGCTACGAGCAGTACTTC
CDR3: CASRDRIGGYEQYF

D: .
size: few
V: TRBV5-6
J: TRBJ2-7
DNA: TGTGCCAGCAGCCCGTACGACGGGCCCTACGAGCAGTACTTC
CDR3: CASSPYDGPYEQYF

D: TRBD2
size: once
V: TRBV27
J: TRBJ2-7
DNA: TGTGCCAGCAGTCCATCGAGACTAGCGGGAGTGCACGAGCAGTACTTC
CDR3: CASSPSRLAGVHEQYF

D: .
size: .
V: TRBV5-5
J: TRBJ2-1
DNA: TGTGCCAGCAGCTTGGCTGAAGGTGAGCAGTTCTTC
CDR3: CASSLAEGEQFF

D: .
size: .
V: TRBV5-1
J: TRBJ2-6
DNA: TGCGCCAGCAGCTTTCAAGGGGCGATAAACTCTGGGGCCAACGTCCTGACTTTC
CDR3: CASSFQGAINSGANVLTF

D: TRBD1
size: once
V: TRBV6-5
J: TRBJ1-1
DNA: TGTGCCAGCAGCGGACAGGAGAACACTGAAGCTTTCTTT
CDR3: CASSGQENTEAFF

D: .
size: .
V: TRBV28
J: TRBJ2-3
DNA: TGTGCCAGCAGTTTAACTCGGATTGTTAGCACAGATACGCAGTATTTT
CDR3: CASSLTRIVSTDTQYF

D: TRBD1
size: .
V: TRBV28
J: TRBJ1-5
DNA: TGTGCCACGGTTGACAGGGACCAGCCCCAGCATTTT
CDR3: CATVDRDQPQHF

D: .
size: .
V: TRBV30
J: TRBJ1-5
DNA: TGTGCCTGGAGCCCCCGGACTGACCAGCCCCAGCATTTT
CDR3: CAWSPRTDQPQHF

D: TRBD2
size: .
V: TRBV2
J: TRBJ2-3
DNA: TGTGCCAGCAGTGAACTAGCGGGACCAGGTACGCAGTATTTT
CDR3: CASSELAGPGTQYF

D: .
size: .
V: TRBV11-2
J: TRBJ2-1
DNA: TGTGCCAGCAGTCAAGTACACACAGGGTATGAGCAGTTCTTC
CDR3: CASSQVHTGYEQFF

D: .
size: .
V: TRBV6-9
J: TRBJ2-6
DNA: TGTGCCACCTCTCGTACTGGGGCCAACGTCCTGACTTTC
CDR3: CATSRTGANVLTF

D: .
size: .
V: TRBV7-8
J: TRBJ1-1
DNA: TGTGCCAGCAGCTTATTTGTCCAGGGGACCACTGAAGCTTTCTTT
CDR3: CASSLFVQGTTEAFF

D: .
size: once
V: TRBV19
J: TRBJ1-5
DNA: TGTGCCAGTAGTACCTCCAGCAATAGCAATCAGCCCCAGCATTTT
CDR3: CASSTSSNSNQPQHF

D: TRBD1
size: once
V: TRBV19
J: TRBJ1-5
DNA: TGTGCCAGTAGCAACCCGGGACAGAAGTATGGCAATCAGCCCCAGCATTTT
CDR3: CASSNPGQKYGNQPQHF

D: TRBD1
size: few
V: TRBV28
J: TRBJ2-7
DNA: TGTGCCAGCAGTCTGCGAGGGGGGACAGGCCTCGGGCGTAGCTACGAGCAGTACTTC
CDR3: CASSLRGGTGLGRSYEQYF

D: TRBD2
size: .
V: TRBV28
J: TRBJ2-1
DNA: TGTGCCAGCAGTTTATTACTAGCGGGAAACAATGAGCAGTTCTTC
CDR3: CASSLLLAGNNEQFF

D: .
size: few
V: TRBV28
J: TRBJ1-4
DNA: TGTGCCAGCAGTACCTTATTAGGGGTGGGAGAAAAACTGTTTTTT
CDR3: CASSTLLGVGEKLFF

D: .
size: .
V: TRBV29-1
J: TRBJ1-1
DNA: TGCAGCGTCGAAACGGAGGGGTCTGAAGCTTTCTTT
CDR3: CSVETEGSEAFF

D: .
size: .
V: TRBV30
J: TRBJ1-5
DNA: TGTGCCTGGAGTTCATCAGGGAATCAGCCCCAGCATTTT
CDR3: CAWSSSGNQPQHF

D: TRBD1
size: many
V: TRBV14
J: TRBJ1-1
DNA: TGTGCCAGCAAACCTCGGGACAGGGGGCGTCGGAACACTGAAGCTTTCTTT
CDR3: CASKPRDRGRRNTEAFF

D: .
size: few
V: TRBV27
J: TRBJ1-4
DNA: TGTGCCAGCAGTTCGCATGGGCGCCGTGAAAAACTGTTTTTT
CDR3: CASSSHGRREKLFF